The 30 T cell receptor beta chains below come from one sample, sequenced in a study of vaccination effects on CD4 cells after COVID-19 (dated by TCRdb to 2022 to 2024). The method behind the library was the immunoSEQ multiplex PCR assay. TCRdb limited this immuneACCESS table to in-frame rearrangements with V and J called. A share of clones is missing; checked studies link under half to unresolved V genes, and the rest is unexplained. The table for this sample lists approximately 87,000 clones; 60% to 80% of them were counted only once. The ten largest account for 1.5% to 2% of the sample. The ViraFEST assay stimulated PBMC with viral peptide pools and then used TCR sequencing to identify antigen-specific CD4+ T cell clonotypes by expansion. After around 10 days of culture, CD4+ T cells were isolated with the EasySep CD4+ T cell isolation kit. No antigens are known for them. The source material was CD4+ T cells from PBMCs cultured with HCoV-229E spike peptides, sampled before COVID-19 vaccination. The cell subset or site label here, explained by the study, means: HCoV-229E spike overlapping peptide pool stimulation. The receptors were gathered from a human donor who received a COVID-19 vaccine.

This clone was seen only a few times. CDR3 nucleotide sequence: TGTGCCAGCAGCTCAGGGAGGGCAAGCAATGAGCAGTTCTTC. Protein product: CASSSGRASNEQFF. This chain uses TRBV7-3 with TRBJ2-1; TRBD2 agrees at 7 bases. CDR3 size: 14 residues. Germline CDR1 and CDR2: SGHTA and FQGTGA. Unmatched junction bases numbered 6, after V lost 4 bases and J lost 6 bases.

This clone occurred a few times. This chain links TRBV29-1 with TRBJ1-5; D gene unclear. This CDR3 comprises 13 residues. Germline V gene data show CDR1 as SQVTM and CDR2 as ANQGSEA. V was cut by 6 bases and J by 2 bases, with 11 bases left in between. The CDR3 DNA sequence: TGCAGCGTCGCTGACCCAGGCAATCAGCCCCAGCATTTT. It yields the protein CSVADPGNQPQHF.

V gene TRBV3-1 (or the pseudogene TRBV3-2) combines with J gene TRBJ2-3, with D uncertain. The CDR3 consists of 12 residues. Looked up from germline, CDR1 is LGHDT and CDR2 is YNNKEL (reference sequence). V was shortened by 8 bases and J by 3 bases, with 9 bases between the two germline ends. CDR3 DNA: TGTGCCAGCGTCGGCTCTACAGATACGCAGTATTTT. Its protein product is CASVGSTDTQYF.

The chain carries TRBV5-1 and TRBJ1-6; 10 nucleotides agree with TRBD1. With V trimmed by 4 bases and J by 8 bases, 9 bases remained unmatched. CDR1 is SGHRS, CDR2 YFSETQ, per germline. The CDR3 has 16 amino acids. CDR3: CASSHSGQGIDSPLHF. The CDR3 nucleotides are TGCGCCAGCAGCCACTCGGGACAGGGGATCGATTCACCCCTCCACTTT. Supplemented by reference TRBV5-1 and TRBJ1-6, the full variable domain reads KAGVTQTPRYLIKTRGQQVTLSCSPISGHRSVSWYQQTPGQGLQFLFEYFSETQRNKGNFPGRFSGRQFSNSRSEMNVSTLELGDSALYLCASSHSGQGIDSPLHFGNGTRLTVT.

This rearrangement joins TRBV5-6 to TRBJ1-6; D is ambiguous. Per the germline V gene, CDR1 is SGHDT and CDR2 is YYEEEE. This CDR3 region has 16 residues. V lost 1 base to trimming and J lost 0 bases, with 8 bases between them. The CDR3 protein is CASSLRRSSYNSPLHF. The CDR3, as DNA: TGTGCCAGCAGCTTGAGGAGGTCCTCCTATAATTCACCCCTCCACTTT.

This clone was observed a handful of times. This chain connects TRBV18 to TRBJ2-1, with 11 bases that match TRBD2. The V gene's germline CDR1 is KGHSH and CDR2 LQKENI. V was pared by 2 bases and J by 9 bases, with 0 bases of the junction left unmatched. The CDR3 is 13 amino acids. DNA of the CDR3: TGTGCCAGCTCACCAGGGACTAGCGGTGAGCAGTTCTTC. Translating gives CASSPGTSGEQFF.

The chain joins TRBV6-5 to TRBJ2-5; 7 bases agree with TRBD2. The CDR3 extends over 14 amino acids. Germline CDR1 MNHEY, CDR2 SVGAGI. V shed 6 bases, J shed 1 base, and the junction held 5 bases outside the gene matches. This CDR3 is CASRMTSLQETQYF. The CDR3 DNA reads TGTGCCAGCAGAATGACTAGCCTCCAAGAGACCCAGTACTTC.

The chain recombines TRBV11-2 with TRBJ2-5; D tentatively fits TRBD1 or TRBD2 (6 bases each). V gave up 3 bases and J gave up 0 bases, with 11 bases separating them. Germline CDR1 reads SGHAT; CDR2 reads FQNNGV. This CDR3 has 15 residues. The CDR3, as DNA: TGTGCCAGCAGCTTGAGGGGGGTGTACCAAGAGACCCAGTACTTC. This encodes CASSLRGVYQETQYF.

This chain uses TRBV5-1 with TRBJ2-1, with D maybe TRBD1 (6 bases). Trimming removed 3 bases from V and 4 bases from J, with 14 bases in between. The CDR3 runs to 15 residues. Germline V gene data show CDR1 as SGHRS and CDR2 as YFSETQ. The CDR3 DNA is TGCGCCAGCAGCTCGGACAGAAAAACTTACAATGAGCAGTTCTTC. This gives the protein CASSSDRKTYNEQFF.

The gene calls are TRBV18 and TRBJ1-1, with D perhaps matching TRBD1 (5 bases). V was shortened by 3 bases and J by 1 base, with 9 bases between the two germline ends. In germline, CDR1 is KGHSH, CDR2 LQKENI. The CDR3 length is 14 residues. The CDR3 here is CASSPTTANTEAFF. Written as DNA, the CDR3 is TGTGCCAGCTCACCGACGACAGCGAACACTGAAGCTTTCTTT.

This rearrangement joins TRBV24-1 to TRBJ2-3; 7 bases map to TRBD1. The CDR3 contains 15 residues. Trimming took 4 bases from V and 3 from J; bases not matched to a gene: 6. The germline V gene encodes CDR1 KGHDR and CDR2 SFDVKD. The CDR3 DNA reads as TGTGCCACCAGTGAAACGGGACAGCTTACAGATACGCAGTATTTT. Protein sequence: CATSETGQLTDTQYF.

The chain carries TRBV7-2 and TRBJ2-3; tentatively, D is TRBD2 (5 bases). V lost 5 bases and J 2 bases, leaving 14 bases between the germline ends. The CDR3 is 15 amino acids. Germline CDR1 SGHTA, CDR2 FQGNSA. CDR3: CASSPSRTFTDTQYF. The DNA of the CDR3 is TGTGCCAGCAGCCCCTCAAGGACTTTCACAGATACGCAGTATTTT.

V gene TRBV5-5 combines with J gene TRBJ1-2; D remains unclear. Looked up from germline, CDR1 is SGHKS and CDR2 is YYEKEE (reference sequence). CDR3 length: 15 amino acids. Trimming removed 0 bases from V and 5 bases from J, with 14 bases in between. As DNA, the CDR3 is TGTGCCAGCAGCTTGGTCCACCAAGCCCGATATGGCTACACCTTC. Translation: CASSLVHQARYGYTF.

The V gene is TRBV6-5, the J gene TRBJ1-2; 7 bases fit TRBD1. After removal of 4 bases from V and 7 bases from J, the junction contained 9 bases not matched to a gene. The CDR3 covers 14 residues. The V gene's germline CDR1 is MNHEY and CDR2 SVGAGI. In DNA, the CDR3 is TGTGCCAGCAGTTCTCTAGGGGGCCTGGGTGGCTACACCTTC. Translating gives CASSSLGGLGGYTF.

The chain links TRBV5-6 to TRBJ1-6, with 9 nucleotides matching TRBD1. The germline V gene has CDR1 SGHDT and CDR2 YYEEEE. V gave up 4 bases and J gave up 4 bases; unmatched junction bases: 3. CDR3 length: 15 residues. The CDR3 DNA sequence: TGTGCCAGCAGCCTACAGGGGGCTTATAATTCACCCCTCCACTTT. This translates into CASSLQGAYNSPLHF.

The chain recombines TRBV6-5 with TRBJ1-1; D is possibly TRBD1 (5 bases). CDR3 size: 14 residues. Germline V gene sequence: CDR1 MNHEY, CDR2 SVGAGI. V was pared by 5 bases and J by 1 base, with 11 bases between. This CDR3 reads CASSRDLRNTEAFF. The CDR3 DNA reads TGTGCCAGCAGTAGGGACCTTAGGAACACTGAAGCTTTCTTT.

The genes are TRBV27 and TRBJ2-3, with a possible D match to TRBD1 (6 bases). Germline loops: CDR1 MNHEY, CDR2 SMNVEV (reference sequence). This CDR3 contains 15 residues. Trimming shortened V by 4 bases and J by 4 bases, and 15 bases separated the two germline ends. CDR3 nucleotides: TGTGCCAGCAGTTCCCTCGGCAGGGGAGCAGATACGCAGTATTTT. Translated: CASSSLGRGADTQYF.

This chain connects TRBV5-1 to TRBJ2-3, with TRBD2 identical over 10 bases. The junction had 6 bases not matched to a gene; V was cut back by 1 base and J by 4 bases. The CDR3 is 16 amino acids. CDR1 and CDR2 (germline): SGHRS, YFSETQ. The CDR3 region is CASSLLLAGRADTQYF. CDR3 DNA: TGCGCCAGCAGCTTGCTACTAGCGGGGAGGGCAGATACGCAGTATTTT.

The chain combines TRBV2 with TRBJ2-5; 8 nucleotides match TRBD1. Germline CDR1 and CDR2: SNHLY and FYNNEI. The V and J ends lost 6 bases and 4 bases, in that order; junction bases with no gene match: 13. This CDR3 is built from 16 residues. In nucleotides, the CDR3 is TGTGCCAGCAGCAAGAGGACAGGGTACAGTGGAGAGACCCAGTACTTC. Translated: CASSKRTGYSGETQYF.

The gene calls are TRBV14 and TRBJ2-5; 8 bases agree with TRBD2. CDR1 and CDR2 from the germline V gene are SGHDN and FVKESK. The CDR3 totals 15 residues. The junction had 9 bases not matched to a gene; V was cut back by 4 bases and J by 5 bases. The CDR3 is CASSPWRGVLETQYF. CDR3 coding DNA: TGTGCCAGCAGCCCTTGGCGGGGGGTTCTGGAGACCCAGTACTTC.

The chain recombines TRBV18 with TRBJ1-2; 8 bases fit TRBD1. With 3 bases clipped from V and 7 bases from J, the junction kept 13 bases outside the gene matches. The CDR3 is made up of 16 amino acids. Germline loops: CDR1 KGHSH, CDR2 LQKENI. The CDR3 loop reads CASSPASQGARIGYTF. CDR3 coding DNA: TGTGCCAGCTCACCGGCTAGCCAGGGGGCTAGGATTGGCTACACCTTC.

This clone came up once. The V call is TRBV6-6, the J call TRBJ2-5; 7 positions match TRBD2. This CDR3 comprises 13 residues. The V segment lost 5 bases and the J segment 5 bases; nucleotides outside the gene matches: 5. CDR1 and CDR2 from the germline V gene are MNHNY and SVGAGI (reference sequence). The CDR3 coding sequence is TGTGCCAGCAGTCCGACTAGCCCTGAGACCCAGTACTTC. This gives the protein CASSPTSPETQYF.

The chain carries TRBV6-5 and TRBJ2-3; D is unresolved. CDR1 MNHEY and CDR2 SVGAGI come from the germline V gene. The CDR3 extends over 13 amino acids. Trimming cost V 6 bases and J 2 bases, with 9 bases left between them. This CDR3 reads CASRTPSTDTQYF. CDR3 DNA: TGTGCCAGCAGAACGCCCTCCACAGATACGCAGTATTTT.

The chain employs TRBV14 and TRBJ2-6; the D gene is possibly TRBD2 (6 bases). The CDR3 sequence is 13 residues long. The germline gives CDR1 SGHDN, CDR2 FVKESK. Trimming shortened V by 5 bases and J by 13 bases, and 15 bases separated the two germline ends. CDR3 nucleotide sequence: TGTGCCAGCAGCTGGAGGGAAGGGCTGGTCCTGACTTTC. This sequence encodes CASSWREGLVLTF.

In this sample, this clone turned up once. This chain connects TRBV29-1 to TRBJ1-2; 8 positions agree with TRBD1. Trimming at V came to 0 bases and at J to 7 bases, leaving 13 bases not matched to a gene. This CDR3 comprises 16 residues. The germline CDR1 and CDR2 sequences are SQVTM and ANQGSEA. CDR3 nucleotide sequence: TGCAGCGTTGAAGAGTTATGGGGCAGGGGGCAGGGTGGCTACACCTTC. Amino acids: CSVEELWGRGQGGYTF. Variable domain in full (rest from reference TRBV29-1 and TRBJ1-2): SAVISQKPSRDICQRGTSLTIQCQVDSQVTMMFWYRQQPGQSLTLIATANQGSEATYESGFVIDKFPISRPNLTFSTLTVSNMSPEDSSIYLCSVEELWGRGQGGYTFGSGTRLTVV.

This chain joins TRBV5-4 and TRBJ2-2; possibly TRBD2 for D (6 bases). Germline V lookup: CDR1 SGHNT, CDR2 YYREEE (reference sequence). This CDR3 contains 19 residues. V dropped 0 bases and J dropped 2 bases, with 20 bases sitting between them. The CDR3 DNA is TGTGCCAGCAGCTTGGCCTTAGTGGGAAGCGGGTCCAACACCGGGGAGCTGTTTTTT. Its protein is CASSLALVGSGSNTGELFF.

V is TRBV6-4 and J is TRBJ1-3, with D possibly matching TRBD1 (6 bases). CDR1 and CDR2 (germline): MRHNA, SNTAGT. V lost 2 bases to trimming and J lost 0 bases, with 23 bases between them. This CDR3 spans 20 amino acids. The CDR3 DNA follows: TGTGCCAGCAGTGACCTCCCGGGGGGCAGTTTAATGTTCTCTGGAAACACCATATATTTT. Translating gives CASSDLPGGSLMFSGNTIYF.

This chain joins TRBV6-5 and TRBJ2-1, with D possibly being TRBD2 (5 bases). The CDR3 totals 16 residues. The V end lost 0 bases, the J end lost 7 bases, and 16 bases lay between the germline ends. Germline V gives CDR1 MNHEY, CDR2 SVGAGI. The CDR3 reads CASSYSRAIRRNEQFF. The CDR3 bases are TGTGCCAGCAGTTACTCGAGGGCTATCAGGAGGAATGAGCAGTTCTTC.

The CDR3 DNA follows: TGCAGCGTTAGGAGAGCAACTAATGAAAAACTGTTTTTT. Protein sequence: CSVRRATNEKLFF. The chain uses TRBV29-1 and TRBJ1-4, with D unclear. This CDR3 is built from 13 residues. Between the trimmed V and J ends, which lost 5 bases and 0 bases, there was a span of 7 bases. Germline V CDR1 and CDR2: SQVTM, ANQGSEA. The variable domain in full, completed from reference TRBV29-1 and TRBJ1-4, reads SAVISQKPSRDICQRGTSLTIQCQVDSQVTMMFWYRQQPGQSLTLIATANQGSEATYESGFVIDKFPISRPNLTFSTLTVSNMSPEDSSIYLCSVRRATNEKLFFGSGTQLSVL.

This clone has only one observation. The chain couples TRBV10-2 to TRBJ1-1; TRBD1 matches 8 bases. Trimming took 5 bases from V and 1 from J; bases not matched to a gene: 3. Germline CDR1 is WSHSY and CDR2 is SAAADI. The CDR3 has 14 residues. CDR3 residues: CASSNRGANTEAFF. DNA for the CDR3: TGCGCCAGCAGTAACAGGGGGGCGAACACTGAAGCTTTCTTT.